This T cell receptor (beta chain) is drawn from a study of T cell responses to AZD1222 COVID-19 vaccine. TCRdb keeps only in-frame clones here, not all; method: immunoSEQ multiplex PCR. Altogether 85,000 to 90,000 clones are present, around 90% being singletons, with the ten largest covering about 2.2%. For this clone: The antigen is not known.

General study results and limits: Of the AZD1222 recipients, only 5 or 6 were seropositive at baseline. Repertoires were collected only later (after the peak T cell response had occurred). Variant regions that are unmutated are reportedly the target of nearly half of spike-specific TCRs.

CDR1 is SGDLS, CDR2 YYNGEE, per germline. The CDR3 is 15 residues long. V was clipped by 4 bases and J by 4 bases; unmatched bases: 7. The TCR originated in an adult in good health. The sample consisted of peripheral blood, taken on day 0 of AZD1222 vaccination. The chain is built from TRBV9 and TRBJ2-1; 8 nucleotides line up with TRBD1. In DNA form, the CDR3 reads TGTGCCAGCAGCTCAACCGGGACAGGATACAATGAGCAGTTCTTC. Residues: CASSSTGTGYNEQFF.